The rows below give T cell receptor beta chains drawn from one sample of a study of blood T cell repertoires in COVID-19. Measured with immunoSEQ multiplex PCR; TCRdb has only the in-frame clones, and not every one. The sample carries about 110,000 clones, over 70% recorded once. The specimen sequenced was peripheral blood. The receptors stem from a woman aged 45-65 years with acute or convalescent COVID-19. CDR3s include the opening cysteine and the closing phenylalanine or tryptophan. Fields, in order: J gene, V gene, D gene, clone size, CDR3 protein, CDR3 DNA. D genes are given only for firm matches. Not every row has a clone size; where given, it reads once, few, many or a size class.

j_call: TRBJ1-6; v_call: TRBV30; d_call: -; clone_size: -; cdr3_aa: CALAQDQSSPLHF; cdr3_nt: TGTGCCCTAGCCCAAGATCAAAGTTCACCCCTCCACTTT
j_call: TRBJ2-2; v_call: TRBV10-1; d_call: -; clone_size: -; cdr3_aa: CARTRNNTGELFF; cdr3_nt: TGCGCCAGGACAAGGAATAACACCGGGGAGCTGTTTTTT
j_call: TRBJ1-1; v_call: TRBV19; d_call: TRBD1; clone_size: -; cdr3_aa: CASSIGTGNTEAFF; cdr3_nt: TGTGCCAGTAGTATAGGGACAGGGAACACTGAAGCTTTCTTT
j_call: TRBJ1-1; v_call: TRBV6-5; d_call: -; clone_size: -; cdr3_aa: CASSRQTNTEAFF; cdr3_nt: TGTGCCAGCAGCCGACAGACGAACACTGAAGCTTTCTTT
j_call: TRBJ1-2; v_call: TRBV30; d_call: -; clone_size: -; cdr3_aa: CAWRTARGLVRGYTF; cdr3_nt: TGTGCCTGGCGTACCGCCAGGGGTCTAGTGAGGGGCTACACCTTC
j_call: TRBJ1-1; v_call: TRBV9; d_call: -; clone_size: -; cdr3_aa: CASTPMGGTDTEAFF; cdr3_nt: TGTGCCAGCACCCCCATGGGGGGGACGGACACTGAAGCTTTCTTT
j_call: TRBJ1-2; v_call: TRBV2; d_call: TRBD1; clone_size: -; cdr3_aa: CASSENRGQGYTF; cdr3_nt: TGTGCCAGCAGTGAAAATAGGGGGCAAGGCTACACCTTC
j_call: TRBJ2-7; v_call: TRBV5-1; d_call: TRBD1; clone_size: -; cdr3_aa: CASSFQGDSYEQYF; cdr3_nt: TGCGCCAGCAGCTTCCAGGGGGACTCCTACGAGCAGTACTTC
j_call: TRBJ1-1; v_call: TRBV3-1/TRBV3-2; d_call: -; clone_size: -; cdr3_aa: CASNRPGGFNTEAFF; cdr3_nt: TGTGCCAGCAACCGACCCGGAGGGTTCAACACTGAAGCTTTCTTT
j_call: TRBJ1-5; v_call: TRBV7-6; d_call: -; clone_size: few; cdr3_aa: CASSSGTAYSNQPQHF; cdr3_nt: TGTGCCAGCAGCTCCGGAACAGCCTATAGCAATCAGCCCCAGCATTTT
j_call: TRBJ1-5; v_call: TRBV6-5; d_call: TRBD1; clone_size: -; cdr3_aa: CASREGALHQPQHF; cdr3_nt: TGTGCCAGCAGGGAGGGGGCCCTTCATCAGCCCCAGCATTTT
j_call: TRBJ1-1; v_call: TRBV19; d_call: -; clone_size: -; cdr3_aa: CASSLGAGNTEAFF; cdr3_nt: TGTGCCAGTAGTCTCGGCGCGGGAAACACTGAAGCTTTCTTT
j_call: TRBJ2-1; v_call: TRBV20-1; d_call: TRBD2; clone_size: -; cdr3_aa: CSASRGLAFNEQFF; cdr3_nt: TGCAGTGCTAGTCGAGGACTAGCGTTCAATGAGCAGTTCTTC
j_call: TRBJ2-6; v_call: TRBV10-3; d_call: TRBD1; clone_size: -; cdr3_aa: CALGDRVGANVLTF; cdr3_nt: TGTGCCCTCGGAGACAGGGTGGGGGCCAACGTCCTGACTTTC
j_call: TRBJ1-1; v_call: TRBV5-1; d_call: TRBD1; clone_size: -; cdr3_aa: CASSSDRGNTEAFF; cdr3_nt: TGCGCCAGCTCCTCTGACAGGGGGAACACTGAAGCTTTCTTT
j_call: TRBJ1-1; v_call: TRBV25-1; d_call: TRBD1; clone_size: -; cdr3_aa: CASRRTGSSNTEAFF; cdr3_nt: TGTGCCAGCAGGAGGACAGGCAGCTCGAACACTGAAGCTTTCTTT
j_call: TRBJ1-1; v_call: TRBV12-3/TRBV12-4; d_call: TRBD1; clone_size: -; cdr3_aa: CASRDRGRAFF; cdr3_nt: TGTGCCAGCAGGGACAGGGGCCGAGCTTTCTTT
j_call: TRBJ1-6; v_call: TRBV19; d_call: -; clone_size: -; cdr3_aa: CASSIYGGSYNSPLHF; cdr3_nt: TGTGCCAGTAGTATATATGGGGGGTCCTATAATTCACCCCTCCACTTT
j_call: TRBJ2-5; v_call: TRBV18; d_call: TRBD1; clone_size: -; cdr3_aa: CASSPQGAVETQYF; cdr3_nt: TGTGCCAGCTCACCTCAGGGGGCGGTGGAGACCCAGTACTTC
j_call: TRBJ1-2; v_call: TRBV7-9; d_call: -; clone_size: -; cdr3_aa: CASRAPGAGYGYTF; cdr3_nt: TGTGCCAGCCGGGCCCCAGGGGCGGGCTATGGCTACACCTTC
j_call: TRBJ1-5; v_call: TRBV19; d_call: -; clone_size: few; cdr3_aa: CASNHLQLNSNQPQHF; cdr3_nt: TGTGCCAGTAACCATCTACAGCTAAATAGCAATCAGCCCCAGCATTTT
j_call: TRBJ1-2; v_call: TRBV7-8; d_call: -; clone_size: many; cdr3_aa: CASSLAGSGYNYGYTF; cdr3_nt: TGTGCCAGCAGCTTAGCGGGGAGTGGGTATAACTATGGCTACACCTTC
j_call: TRBJ1-4; v_call: TRBV18; d_call: -; clone_size: -; cdr3_aa: CASSKQGGDEKLFF; cdr3_nt: TGTGCCAGCTCAAAACAGGGTGGGGATGAAAAACTGTTTTTT
j_call: TRBJ2-7; v_call: TRBV15; d_call: -; clone_size: few; cdr3_aa: CATSRETLTAPEYEQYF; cdr3_nt: TGTGCCACCAGCAGAGAGACTCTGACAGCCCCTGAATACGAGCAGTACTTC
j_call: TRBJ2-1; v_call: TRBV10-3; d_call: -; clone_size: -; cdr3_aa: CAIRPEGAYNEQFF; cdr3_nt: TGTGCCATCAGACCGGAAGGAGCCTACAATGAGCAGTTCTTC
j_call: TRBJ1-3; v_call: TRBV10-3; d_call: TRBD1; clone_size: once; cdr3_aa: CAISEGTGRGNTIYF; cdr3_nt: TGTGCCATCAGTGAGGGGACAGGGAGAGGAAACACCATATATTTT
j_call: TRBJ1-2; v_call: TRBV4-1; d_call: -; clone_size: -; cdr3_aa: CPAGWGQDGYTF; cdr3_nt: TGCCCAGCGGGGTGGGGGCAGGATGGCTACACCTTC
j_call: TRBJ2-2; v_call: TRBV3-1/TRBV3-2; d_call: -; clone_size: -; cdr3_aa: CASSQRGSGELFF; cdr3_nt: TGTGCCAGCAGCCAAAGGGGTTCCGGGGAGCTGTTTTTT
j_call: TRBJ1-2; v_call: TRBV5-1; d_call: -; clone_size: few; cdr3_aa: CASSLGSLGANYGYTF; cdr3_nt: TGCGCCAGCAGCTTGGGTTCCTTAGGGGCTAACTATGGCTACACCTTC
j_call: TRBJ1-4; v_call: TRBV2; d_call: -; clone_size: -; cdr3_aa: CASRSTVSGEKLFF; cdr3_nt: TGTGCCAGCAGATCGACAGTTTCAGGGGAAAAACTGTTTTTT
j_call: TRBJ2-6; v_call: TRBV27; d_call: TRBD1; clone_size: -; cdr3_aa: CASSQKRGLGANVLTF; cdr3_nt: TGTGCCAGCAGTCAGAAAAGGGGGCTAGGGGCCAACGTCCTGACTTTC
j_call: TRBJ2-5; v_call: TRBV5-1; d_call: -; clone_size: -; cdr3_aa: CASSLDLLQGGETQYF; cdr3_nt: TGCGCCAGCAGCTTGGACCTCTTACAGGGAGGGGAGACCCAGTACTTC
j_call: TRBJ1-1; v_call: TRBV2; d_call: -; clone_size: -; cdr3_aa: CASSLAGVNTEAFF; cdr3_nt: TGTGCCAGCAGTCTGGCAGGCGTAAACACTGAAGCTTTCTTT
j_call: TRBJ1-1; v_call: TRBV9; d_call: -; clone_size: few; cdr3_aa: CASSVVGQGREGYEAFF; cdr3_nt: TGTGCCAGCAGCGTAGTGGGCCAGGGGAGGGAAGGTTATGAAGCTTTCTTT
j_call: TRBJ2-2; v_call: TRBV12-5; d_call: TRBD2; clone_size: -; cdr3_aa: CASASGGDTGELFF; cdr3_nt: TGTGCTAGTGCCTCGGGGGGGGACACCGGGGAGCTGTTTTTT
j_call: TRBJ1-2; v_call: TRBV4-2; d_call: TRBD1; clone_size: -; cdr3_aa: CASSQETRGNYGYTF; cdr3_nt: TGTGCCAGCAGCCAAGAAACCAGGGGGAACTATGGCTACACCTTC
j_call: TRBJ1-2; v_call: TRBV12-3/TRBV12-4; d_call: -; clone_size: -; cdr3_aa: CASSLGGNGYTF; cdr3_nt: TGTGCCAGCAGTTTGGGAGGGAATGGCTACACCTTC
j_call: TRBJ2-2; v_call: TRBV5-4; d_call: TRBD2; clone_size: -; cdr3_aa: CASSLTSGGFPGNTGELFF; cdr3_nt: TGTGCCAGCAGCTTGACAAGCGGGGGTTTCCCAGGAAACACCGGGGAGCTGTTTTTT
j_call: TRBJ2-3; v_call: TRBV11-2; d_call: -; clone_size: -; cdr3_aa: CASSLDHYSGGTDTQYF; cdr3_nt: TGTGCCAGCAGCTTAGACCACTATAGCGGAGGCACAGATACGCAGTATTTT
j_call: TRBJ1-6; v_call: TRBV6-5; d_call: -; clone_size: -; cdr3_aa: CASRRPPLNSPLHF; cdr3_nt: TGTGCCAGCAGGAGGCCGCCATTAAATTCACCCCTCCACTTT
j_call: TRBJ1-6; v_call: TRBV28; d_call: TRBD1; clone_size: -; cdr3_aa: CASSSPQGALDDSPLHF; cdr3_nt: TGTGCCAGCAGTTCTCCACAGGGGGCACTTGACGATTCACCCCTCCACTTT
j_call: TRBJ1-2; v_call: TRBV18; d_call: -; clone_size: -; cdr3_aa: CVSSPREGVRLNGYTF; cdr3_nt: TGTGTCAGCTCACCACGCGAGGGTGTGAGGTTGAATGGCTACACCTTC
j_call: TRBJ1-1; v_call: TRBV11-2; d_call: -; clone_size: -; cdr3_aa: CASSLVVFETEAFF; cdr3_nt: TGTGCCAGCAGCTTAGTAGTGTTTGAGACTGAAGCTTTCTTT
j_call: TRBJ2-5; v_call: TRBV7-6; d_call: TRBD1; clone_size: -; cdr3_aa: CASSPRQGAGETQYF; cdr3_nt: TGTGCCAGCAGCCCAAGACAGGGGGCTGGCGAGACCCAGTACTTC